The 8 T cell receptor beta chains reported below all come from one sample, sequenced in a study of regulatory T cells in long-lasting Graves disease. According to the study, TCR beta libraries were built with iRepertoire HTBI primers and CDR3-region Arm-PCR. TCRdb reprocessed the multiplex PCR reads with MiXCR, giving one entry per CDR3 protein. The sample carries some 440,000 distinct CDR3 sequences, more than 20% recorded once. This sample's time point: persistent/refractory GD, antithyroid drugs over 5 years with positive TRAb. Scientists built the TCR library using RNA that was extracted from PBMCs. The sequencing used peripheral blood mononuclear cells (PBMCs), collected when the disease was refractory, from a patient treated with antithyroid drugs. Receptors were obtained from a female donor with Graves disease.

This clonotype was seen a handful of times. The chain uses TRBV20-1 and TRBJ2-7; the match to TRBD2 covers 7 bases. Germline values: CDR1 DFQATT, CDR2 SNEGSKA (reference sequence). This CDR3 spans 15 amino acids. The ends lost 0 bases at V and 2 bases at J; junction bases unmatched: 7. The DNA of the CDR3 is TGCAGTGCTAGAGATTATGGTGGGGGGGCCTACGAGCAGTACTTC. Amino acids: CSARDYGGGAYEQYF.

This clonotype turned up a few times. The gene calls are TRBV6-1 and TRBJ1-1; D not resolved. V dropped 6 bases and J dropped 4 bases, with 12 bases sitting between them. Looked up from germline, CDR1 is MNHNS and CDR2 is SASEGT. This CDR3 contains 13 residues. The DNA for the CDR3 is TGTGCCAGCAGCCCCGGCAGACTCACTGAAGCTTTCTTT. Its translation: CASSPGRLTEAFF.

In this sample, this clonotype turned up many times. DNA for the CDR3: TGCGCCAGCAGCTTAGGCGGGATGACTTACGAGCAGTACTTC. Translating it yields CASSLGGMTYEQYF. V is TRBV5-1 and J is TRBJ2-7; D may be TRBD2 (6 bases). The CDR3 runs to 14 residues. The V gene lost 2 bases and the J gene lost 4 bases, with 13 bases spanning the gap. Germline V CDR1 and CDR2: SGHRS, YFSETQ.

This clonotype was picked up many times. The V call is TRBV18, the J call TRBJ2-7, with 11 nucleotides matching TRBD2. Germline V gene sequence: CDR1 KGHSH, CDR2 LQKENI. This CDR3 is 15 amino acids long. V was clipped by 4 bases and J by 5 bases; unmatched bases: 7. CDR3 region: CASSHRAGLADEQYF. The CDR3 DNA is TGTGCCAGCTCACATCGGGCGGGACTAGCGGACGAGCAGTACTTC. Combining the CDR3 with reference TRBV18 and TRBJ2-7 gives the whole variable domain NAGVMQNPRHLVRRRGQEARLRCSPMKGHSHVYWYRQLPEEGLKFMVYLQKENIIDESGMPKERFSAEFPKEGPSILRIQQVVRGDSAAYFCASSHRAGLADEQYFGPGTRLTVT.

This clonotype was recorded at least ten times. The genes are TRBV28 and TRBJ1-5; D might be TRBD1 (6 bases). V was clipped by 3 bases and J by 1 base, with 10 bases between them. This CDR3 has 15 amino acids. Germline lookup yields CDR1 MDHEN and CDR2 SYDVKM. CDR3 sequence reads: CASSFTGRSNQPQHF. The CDR3 DNA reads as TGTGCCAGCAGTTTCACAGGGAGGAGCAATCAGCCCCAGCATTTT.

This clonotype was counted between two and nine times. The chain combines TRBV27 with TRBJ2-2; D is possibly TRBD1 (6 bases). V lost 10 bases and J lost 4, with 19 bases in between. This CDR3 is 15 amino acids long. Germline CDR1 reads MNHEY; CDR2 reads SMNVEV (reference sequence). This CDR3 is CATKGQSVTTGELFF. The CDR3 bases are TGTGCCACCAAAGGACAGTCGGTCACCACCGGGGAGCTGTTTTTT.

The table lists this clonotype with many counts. This chain connects TRBV7-3 to TRBJ2-7, with 7 nucleotides matching TRBD2. This CDR3 has 14 residues. V was clipped by 5 bases and J by 2 bases; unmatched bases: 6. Germline V lookup: CDR1 SGHTA, CDR2 FQGTGA. The CDR3 reads CASSPGSGAYEQYF. Written as DNA, the CDR3 is TGTGCCAGCAGCCCCGGGAGCGGGGCCTACGAGCAGTACTTC.

A few counts support this clonotype. A read error is possible here, since a much larger clone lies one base away. This chain uses TRBV29-1 with TRBJ1-2, with 9 bases aligning to TRBD1. CDR3 length: 17 amino acids. The germline V gene has CDR1 SQVTM and CDR2 ANQGSEA. For the CDR3, the DNA is TGCGGCGTTGCCCCTTCCCCCGGACAGGGGAGAGACTATGGCTACACCTTC. Protein: CGVAPSPGQGRDYGYTF.